This T cell receptor beta chain was documented in a study of cytomegalovirus exposure and HLA in healthy donors. The study's findings and limits: Relative to the roughly 640-donor mean, N-insertions were reportedly fewer in an Asian-associated ancestry cluster in a later analysis. A previous analysis found most TCR beta V segments productive roughly 87% or roughly 30% of the time. The authors excluded some V segments, including TRBV6-2 and TRBV6-3, as indistinguishable. Diagnosis of cytomegalovirus status made by the classifier reportedly showed high specificity and sensitivity.

Comments on this clone: Its target is unknown.

Vbeta (60) and Jbeta (13) primers were used in the PCR. Produced via immunoSEQ multiplex PCR; TCRdb's table is partial and in-frame only. The sample has approximately 120,000 clones, and its top ten clones hold 1%. The CDR3 length is 17 residues. Germline lookup yields CDR1 SGHDT and CDR2 YYEEEE. With 0 bases removed from V and 2 bases from J, the gap between germline ends came to 15 bases. The receptor was derived from a young man in good health and CMV-seronegative. This rearrangement joins TRBV5-6 to TRBJ1-5; no clear D gene. Sequencing was carried out using PBMCs. The CDR3 loop reads CASSLAEGDPGNQPQHF. The CDR3 DNA sequence: TGTGCCAGCAGCTTGGCCGAGGGAGACCCTGGCAATCAGCCCCAGCATTTT.